A selection of T cell receptor beta chains follows, all from one sample in a study of blood T cells in healthy people across ages. TCRdb redid the calling of the 5' RACE reads with MiXCR, one entry per CDR3 protein. The sample includes 1.2 million to 1.5 million distinct CDR3 sequences, roughly 40% of them seen just once. The material sequenced was blood. These receptor sequences come from a woman aged 18 to 35 in good health. CDR3s leave out the opening cysteine and the closing phenylalanine or tryptophan.

v_call	j_call	cdr3_aa
TRBV6-5	NA	ASSYSGLADNEQY
TRBV20-1	TRBJ2-5	SGTSGSLKTQY
TRBV5-1	TRBJ1-1	ASSLRGAEQDTEAF
TRBV9	TRBJ1-6	ASSPVNSPLH
TRBV24-1	TRBJ1-2	ATSGAEDTNYGYT
TRBV2	TRBJ1-2	ASSEDRGFSGYT
TRBV20-1	TRBJ2-1	SARKNVNEQF
TRBV2	TRBJ1-2	ASSEQILYYGYT
TRBV18	TRBJ2-7	ASSPDRTGHYEQY
TRBV27	TRBJ2-3	ASSLSGRVGDTQY
TRBV28	TRBJ1-5	ASSLVADHSNQPQH
TRBV5-6	TRBJ2-1	ASSPRDRENLYNEQF
TRBV20-1	NA	SAGTPRLAGVYEQY
TRBV12-3/TRBV12-4	TRBJ2-2	ASRYSGTGNTGELF
TRBV29-1	TRBJ1-1	SVWGTEAF
TRBV6-1	TRBJ2-5	ASRLRDFQETQY
TRBV2	TRBJ2-7	ASRPGQTPSYEQY
TRBV28	TRBJ1-1	ASSPLGVGAEAF
TRBV12-3/TRBV12-4	TRBJ2-1	ASSFSRVPYNEQF
TRBV20-1	TRBJ2-5	SARADTQETQY
TRBV27	NA	ASSPTGIGEQY
TRBV5-1	TRBJ2-3	ASSLSGASTDTQY
TRBV7-9	TRBJ1-6	ASSLSPDNSPLH
TRBV5-1	TRBJ2-3	ASSSETSGGAGTDTQY
TRBV9	TRBJ2-1	ASSVSSGIYNEQF
TRBV6-5	TRBJ1-2	ASSPSGRGGYGYT
TRBV12-3/TRBV12-4	TRBJ2-7	ASGGREQY
TRBV13	TRBJ2-7	ASSSVGLRNEQY
TRBV6-5	TRBJ2-5	ASSYSAPGLATPGDNEQY
TRBV6-5	TRBJ2-1	ASSYGLVNEQF
TRBV6-5	TRBJ1-2	ASSKDGADYGYT
TRBV7-9	NA	ASSLAGEVTYEQY
TRBV6-2/TRBV6-3	TRBJ2-1	ASSPYTSDSYNEQF
TRBV10-3	TRBJ2-7	AISEPSEQY
TRBV21-1	NA	ASSKSHPETQY
TRBV5-4	TRBJ2-1	ASSGSPAGSYNEQF